The 6 T cell receptor beta chains below were found in one sample sequenced in a study of T cells after yellow fever vaccination. One entry per CDR3 protein, called by TCRdb with MiXCR from the 5' RACE reads. The sample lists 300,000 to 400,000 distinct CDR3 sequences; roughly 8.7% were seen once. The sequencing here drew on PBMCs, taken on the day of the first yellow fever vaccination. The receptors derive from a man aged 18 to 30 who received the YFV17D yellow fever vaccine.

The rearrangement joins TRBV20-1 to TRBJ2-7; possibly TRBD2 for D (5 bases). The length of the CDR3 is 13 residues. Trimming removed 5 bases at V and 2 bases at J, with 13 bases between. The germline V gene has CDR1 DFQATT and CDR2 SNEGSKA (reference sequence). CDR3 sequence: CSAGGLDPYEQYF. For the CDR3, the DNA is TGCAGTGCTGGCGGACTTGATCCCTACGAGCAGTACTTC.

The CDR3 sequence is CSANGETQYF. CDR3 bases: TGCAGTGCAAATGGGGAGACCCAGTACTTC. The chain employs TRBV20-1 and TRBJ2-5; D unclear. There are 10 residues in the CDR3. Germline V lookup: CDR1 DFQATT, CDR2 SNEGSKA (reference sequence). The germline V and J ends were trimmed by 6 bases and 5 bases, with 7 bases remaining between them.

In its sample, this clonotype was seen a few times. J is TRBJ2-2 and V is TRBV19; 9 bases map to TRBD1. Germline loops: CDR1 LNHDA, CDR2 SQIVND (reference sequence). With V trimmed by 7 bases and J by 4 bases, 13 bases remained unmatched. The CDR3 is 17 residues long. The CDR3 protein is CASNPGWGTGSTGELFF. The CDR3 DNA is TGTGCCAGTAACCCGGGGTGGGGGACAGGGAGCACCGGGGAGCTGTTTTTT.

This clonotype was seen only a few times. CDR3 in DNA: TGCGCCAGCAGCTTGTCACAGGGCTCTAATGAGCAGTTCTTC. Translating it yields CASSLSQGSNEQFF. The chain links TRBV5-1 to TRBJ2-1; D possibly corresponds to TRBD1 (6 bases). Germline V CDR1 and CDR2: SGHRS, YFSETQ. The CDR3 is 14 amino acids. Trimming pared 1 base from V and 7 bases from J, leaving 12 bases between.

In its sample, this clonotype was seen many times. This chain links TRBV20-1 with TRBJ2-3; TRBD2 matches 8 bases. J was trimmed by 6 bases and V by 7 bases; bases with no gene match: 9. Germline lookup yields CDR1 DFQATT and CDR2 SNEGSKA (reference sequence). The CDR3 is 13 residues long. CDR3 bases: TGCAGTGTCTTCGGGGGGGCTGGGGATACGCAGTATTTT. This sequence encodes CSVFGGAGDTQYF.

This clonotype was recorded a few times. This chain links TRBV4-3 with TRBJ1-1, with D perhaps matching TRBD1 (5 bases). Germline V gene data show CDR1 as LGHNA and CDR2 as YSLEER. V was cut by 0 bases and J by 5 bases, with 13 bases left in between. CDR3 length: 15 residues. This CDR3 is CASSQEWQGRTEAFF. As DNA, the CDR3 is TGCGCCAGCAGCCAAGAGTGGCAGGGTAGGACTGAAGCTTTCTTT.